This T cell receptor (beta chain) comes out of a study of blood T cells in healthy people across ages. This clonotype was observed once. Then a second PCR, running roughly 7 to 11 cycles, was carried out with a sample-barcoded 5' primer and a J-beta primer mix. Each CDR3 protein gets one entry after TCRdb re-called the 5' RACE reads with MiXCR. The sample yields over 600,000 distinct CDR3 sequences, about 45% seen once. This clonotype originated in a man aged 80 or over in good health. The sample comprised blood.

CDR3 amino acids: CSAGRAGGLHEQFF. CDR3 sequence (DNA): TGCAGTGCGGGACGAGCGGGAGGGTTGCATGAGCAGTTCTTC. The rearrangement uses TRBV20-1 and TRBJ2-1, with 10 positions matching TRBD2. Germline assignment: CDR1 DFQATT and CDR2 SNEGSKA (reference sequence). There are 14 residues in the CDR3. V lost 6 bases and J lost 8; bases outside the gene matches: 10.